Listed below are T cell receptor beta chains from one sample, sequenced in a study of Ad26.COV2.S vaccination and SARS-CoV-2 variants. Sequenced by immunoSEQ multiplex PCR; TCRdb stores in-frame clones only, minus some. This sample carries 350,000 to 450,000 clones, under 95% of them seen once, and the ten largest clones take 3.9%. Source: peripheral blood, taken after recovery from COVID-19. These receptors were taken from a human donor who had recovered from COVID-19. Each CDR3 is given with its conserved first and last residue. The D gene is left open where the match is weak. Clone size is not always given. Where it is, it says once, few, many or a class for expanded clones.

size	J	D	V	DNA	CDR3
.	TRBJ1-4	.	TRBV2	TGTGCCAGCAGGGGTGAGCGGGAGGGCCTAGATGAAAAACTGTTTTTT	CASRGEREGLDEKLFF
.	TRBJ1-6	TRBD1	TRBV18	TGTGCCAGCTCACCAGTAGGACAGGGGTTTTATCTCCTCCACTTT	CASSPVGQGFYLLHF
.	TRBJ2-2	TRBD2	TRBV4-2	TGTGCCAGCAGCCAAGATCGAGCGGGGCTGAACACCGGGGAGCTGTTTTTT	CASSQDRAGLNTGELFF
.	TRBJ1-2	.	TRBV5-4	TGTGCCAGCAGCTTGGGGTCCGGGACATCATATGGCTACACCTTC	CASSLGSGTSYGYTF
.	TRBJ2-2	.	TRBV19	TGTGCCAGTACCTATGCCCGCGGGGGCCCTAAGAACACCGGGGAGCTGTTTTTT	CASTYARGGPKNTGELFF
.	TRBJ2-1	TRBD1	TRBV7-8	TGTGCCAGCAGCTCAACCCGGGACAGGGTCAACAATGAGCAGTTCTTC	CASSSTRDRVNNEQFF
.	TRBJ2-2	.	TRBV9	TGTGCCAGCAGCGTAGGTACACAGAACACCGGGGAGCTGTTTTTT	CASSVGTQNTGELFF
.	TRBJ1-4	.	TRBV10-3	TGTGCCATCAGTGAGTCGGAGGTTGAAAAACTGTTTTTT	CAISESEVEKLFF
.	TRBJ1-5	.	TRBV6-1	TGTGCCAGCAGTGAAACAGTGAATATTCCACCCCAGCATTTT	CASSETVNIPPQHF
.	TRBJ2-3	.	TRBV10-1	TGCGCCAGCAGTGGGCCTGGGTTGGATACGCAGTATTTT	CASSGPGLDTQYF
.	TRBJ2-3	.	TRBV21-1	TGTGCCAGCAGCAAAGTGGGGTGCACAGATACGCAGTATTTT	CASSKVGCTDTQYF
.	TRBJ1-5	.	TRBV19	TGTGCCAGTAGTATCGGGGGAAATCAGCCCCAGCATTTT	CASSIGGNQPQHF
.	TRBJ1-2	.	TRBV5-6	TGTGCCAGCAGCAGAGGACCCCTTCAGGGAGGTGGCTACACCTTC	CASSRGPLQGGGYTF
.	TRBJ1-2	.	TRBV4-3	TGCGCCAGCAGCCAAACTGGGCGGTATGGCTATGGCTACACCTTC	CASSQTGRYGYGYTF
.	TRBJ1-1	.	TRBV5-5	TGTGCCAGCAGCGACTCCAGGGTGTCGAACACTGAAGCTTTCTTT	CASSDSRVSNTEAFF
.	TRBJ2-7	TRBD2	TRBV7-6	TGTGCCAGCAGCTTGCGGCGGGGGGAAAGCTCCTACGAGCAGTACTTC	CASSLRRGESSYEQYF
.	TRBJ2-3	.	TRBV5-1	TGCGCCAGCAGCTTGGGTAGAAGCACAGATACGCAGTATTTT	CASSLGRSTDTQYF
.	TRBJ1-5	.	TRBV2	TGTGCCAGCAGTGGGACAGTAAATAGCAATCAGCCCCAGCATTTT	CASSGTVNSNQPQHF
.	TRBJ2-7	TRBD1	TRBV25-1	TGTGCCAGCAGAACAGGGGCCTACGAGCAGTACTTC	CASRTGAYEQYF
.	TRBJ1-2	.	TRBV13	TGTGCCAGCAGCTTAGGCCGAAGTATTAGGGGAATCTATGGCTACACCTTC	CASSLGRSIRGIYGYTF
.	TRBJ1-2	TRBD1	TRBV10-1	TGCGCCAGCAGTCCCCCCGGACAGGACTATGGCTACACCTTC	CASSPPGQDYGYTF
.	TRBJ1-2	.	TRBV6-5	TGTGCCAGCAGTTCCCTCCCGGACAAGATGAGTTGTGTGTTC	CASSSLPDKMSCVF
.	TRBJ2-2	TRBD1	TRBV5-1	TGCGCCAGCAGCGCAGCAGGGGGCGTGGAGCTGTTTTTT	CASSAAGGVELFF
.	TRBJ1-5	TRBD1	TRBV19	TGTGCCAGTAGTCGATGGGAGGGGGCGAGGGCCCAGCATTTT	CASSRWEGARAQHF
.	TRBJ2-3	.	TRBV19	TGTGCCAGTAGTATAAAAGGTCCGGGGGCAGATACGCAGTATTTT	CASSIKGPGADTQYF
once	TRBJ2-2	.	TRBV7-2	TGTGCCAGCAGCCGTCTCGCCGGCGGGGAGCTGTTTTTT	CASSRLAGGELFF
.	TRBJ1-2	.	TRBV29-1	TGCAGCGTTGTGGGTGGGGGAAACTATGGCTACACCTTC	CSVVGGGNYGYTF
.	TRBJ1-1	TRBD1	TRBV6-5	TGTGCCAGCAGTATCGCGAGGACAGGTCACACTGAAGCTTTCTTT	CASSIARTGHTEAFF
.	TRBJ2-3	.	TRBV19	TGTGCCAGTAGTATTACCGGGACTAGCACAGATACGCAGTATTTT	CASSITGTSTDTQYF
.	TRBJ2-7	.	TRBV4-1	TGCGCCAGCAGCCAAGAGAGCCAGGGGTCCTACGAGCAGTACTTC	CASSQESQGSYEQYF
.	TRBJ2-7	.	TRBV15	TGTGCCACCAGCCGCTTCGGGGCCCTGTTAAACGAGCAGTACTTC	CATSRFGALLNEQYF
.	TRBJ2-7	.	TRBV13	TGTGCCAGCAGCTTTGGGCGGGACGAGCAGTACTTC	CASSFGRDEQYF
.	TRBJ2-7	.	TRBV6-5	TGTGCCTCATCAGAACAGGGAAACGAGCAGTACTTC	CASSEQGNEQYF
.	TRBJ1-1	.	TRBV7-8	TGTGCCAGCAGCTTAGGAGAGATTCTCTACACTGAAGCTTTCTTT	CASSLGEILYTEAFF
.	TRBJ1-2	.	TRBV10-3	TGTGCCATCAGGGAGGTCTATGGCTACACCTTC	CAIREVYGYTF
.	TRBJ1-3	TRBD1	TRBV19	TGTGCCAGTAGTATGGGACGGACAGGGGGAAACACCATATATTTT	CASSMGRTGGNTIYF
.	TRBJ1-1	.	TRBV9	TGTGCCAGCAGCGCCGGTGCAGGGGCGGGCAATGAAGCTTTCTTT	CASSAGAGAGNEAFF
once	TRBJ2-1	.	TRBV7-6	TGTGCCAGCAGCTTGAGATGGGTGGGAGGGGGCGGAGACAATGAGCAGTTCTTC	CASSLRWVGGGGDNEQFF
.	TRBJ1-6	TRBD1	TRBV2	TGTGCCAGCAGGACAGGGTTTGGTAATTCACCCCTCCACTTT	CASRTGFGNSPLHF
.	TRBJ1-2	TRBD1	TRBV19	TGTGCCAGTAGCCGGACAGGGGTGGGCTATGGCTACACCTTC	CASSRTGVGYGYTF
.	TRBJ1-1	.	TRBV10-3	TGTGCCATCCTCGCGAACACTGAAGCTTTCTTT	CAILANTEAFF
.	TRBJ1-4	.	TRBV9	TGTGCCAGCAGCGTAGGCGGGTACAATAATGAAAAACTGTTTTTT	CASSVGGYNNEKLFF
.	TRBJ2-4	TRBD1	TRBV5-1	TGCGCCAGCAGCCTCAGGCCGACAGGGCTGAACATTCAGTACTTC	CASSLRPTGLNIQYF
.	TRBJ1-5	TRBD1	TRBV6-1	TGTGCCAGCAGTGCGTCGAGGGGGACAGGTAATATTGGGCATCAGCCCCAGCATTTT	CASSASRGTGNIGHQPQHF
once	TRBJ1-2	.	TRBV3-1/TRBV3-2	TGTGCCAGCAGACCGGGACTTGCCTATGGCTACACCTTC	CASRPGLAYGYTF
.	TRBJ1-5	.	TRBV7-2	TGTGCCAGCAGCTTAGTGGCGGGGCCCCTAAATCAGCCCCAGCATTTT	CASSLVAGPLNQPQHF
.	TRBJ1-1	.	TRBV10-3	TGTGCCATCAGTGAGTCGAAGGCAGGGTTAGGCACTGAAGCTTTCTTT	CAISESKAGLGTEAFF
.	TRBJ2-4	.	TRBV5-1	TGCGCCAGCAGCGCGCGGAGCGGTGAAGCCAAAAACATTCAGTACTTC	CASSARSGEAKNIQYF
.	TRBJ1-6	.	TRBV9	TGTGCCAGCAGCGTAGAACGGAATTCACCCCTCCACTTT	CASSVERNSPLHF
.	TRBJ2-6	.	TRBV27	TGTGCCAGCAGAAACGAGAACTGGCCATATATCGGCGAATCTGGGGCCAACGTCCTGACTTTC	CASRNENWPYIGESGANVLTF
.	TRBJ2-1	TRBD2	TRBV9	TGTGCCAGCAGCGTAGACCTAGCGGGGGGGGACATAGCGGTCTTC	CASSVDLAGGDIAVF
once	TRBJ1-5	.	TRBV5-1	TGCGCCAGCAGCTTGAAGGGTGGGGATCAGCCCCAGCATTTT	CASSLKGGDQPQHF
.	TRBJ2-1	TRBD2	TRBV9	TGTGCCAGCAGCGGTGGACTAGCGGGAGACAATGAGCAGTTCTTC	CASSGGLAGDNEQFF
once	TRBJ2-7	.	TRBV11-2	TGTGCCAGCAGCTATGCCAAATTAACCGGCTACGAGCAGTACTTC	CASSYAKLTGYEQYF
.	TRBJ2-5	.	TRBV7-2	TGTGCCAGCAGCTTACGACGAGAGACCCAGTACTTC	CASSLRRETQYF
.	TRBJ1-6	TRBD1	TRBV19	TGTGCCAGTAGTCCAACAGGGACAGGATATAATTCACCCCTCCACTTT	CASSPTGTGYNSPLHF
few	TRBJ2-1	.	TRBV7-9	TGTGCCAGCAGCTTAGGGCTAGTTGGCAATGAGCAGTTCTTC	CASSLGLVGNEQFF
.	TRBJ1-2	TRBD1	TRBV9	TGTGCCAGCAGCAATTACGGACAGGGGTTTGGCTACACCTTC	CASSNYGQGFGYTF
.	TRBJ1-1	.	TRBV10-1	TGCGCCAGCAGTGCCAACACTGAAGCTTTCTTT	CASSANTEAFF
.	TRBJ2-2	.	TRBV12-5	TGTGCTAGTGGTTTGGTACAGGAGAACACCGGGGAGCTGTTTTTT	CASGLVQENTGELFF